A single sample is the source of the 2 T cell receptor beta chains below, sequenced in a study of beta chain features in type 1 diabetes. The whole isolated RNA underwent reverse transcription, so sequencing captured expressed TCRB transcripts. TCRdb keeps only in-frame clones here, not all; method: immunoSEQ multiplex PCR. The sample lists about 930,000 clones, roughly 17% occurring once. Sequenced: naive CD4+ T cells from blood. These receptors originate from a young woman in good health.

The chain combines TRBV5-6 with TRBJ2-3, with D perhaps matching TRBD2 (6 bases). Germline CDR1 reads SGHDT; CDR2 reads YYEEEE. This CDR3 region has 15 residues. V was shortened by 1 base and J by 4 bases, with 13 bases between the two germline ends. CDR3 nucleotides: TGTGCCAGCAGCTTGATTGGGTCGGGAGCAGATACGCAGTATTTT. Translated: CASSLIGSGADTQYF.

This clone was picked up a small number of times. The gene calls are TRBV7-9 and TRBJ1-2, with 7 positions matching TRBD1. From germline, CDR1 is SEHNR and CDR2 FQNEAQ (reference sequence). The CDR3 totals 14 residues. V was pared by 3 bases and J by 2 bases, with 3 bases of the junction left unmatched. In DNA, the CDR3 is TGTGCCAGCAGCTTCTCGACAGGGAACTATGGCTACACCTTC. It translates to CASSFSTGNYGYTF.